The present TCR beta chain was sequenced within a study of blood T cell repertoires in COVID-19. Study overall: The analysed material was cDNA or gDNA that came from T cells, B-cell-depleted T cells, or PBMCs.

Germline V gene data show CDR1 as LNHNV and CDR2 as YYDKDF (reference sequence). This CDR3 comprises 16 residues. Trimming left V 0 bases short and J 6 bases short, with 15 bases between. Some clones are missing from TCRdb's copy, which holds only in-frame ones; the method was immunoSEQ multiplex PCR. The table lists over 120,000 clones, approximately 90% of them singletons, with over 8.5% in the top ten. This receptor was taken from a woman in her 50s with active or convalescent COVID-19. The specimen was peripheral blood. The chain joins TRBV15 to TRBJ2-1; tentative D call: TRBD2 (5 bases). The CDR3 coding sequence is TGTGCCACCAGCAGAGATCGGACTCACCGGGCCAATGAGCAGTTCTTC. Translation gives CATSRDRTHRANEQFF.